This TCR beta chain was sequenced for a study of CD8 T cells in Susac syndrome (dated by TCRdb to between 2018 and 2021). About the full investigation: Of the Susac syndrome patients who were sequenced, roughly 6 had clinically active disease and eight were in clinical remission. At blood withdrawal, Susac syndrome patients were either therapy-naive, taking corticosteroids (in some cases with IVIg as well), or taking IVIg alone. The study used repertoire sequencing to test whether antigen drove CD8+ T cell activation and differentiation in Susac syndrome.

High-throughput TCR beta sequencing profiled peripheral blood CD8+ and CD4+ T cells from healthy donors, Susac syndrome patients and multiple sclerosis patients. The Susac syndrome patients fulfilled recently defined diagnostic criteria for either definite or probable disease. Bulk CD8+ and CD4+ T cells were purified magnetically by negative isolation, whereas CD8+ TEMRA cells were enriched by FACS. Blood was collected in EDTA tubes and processed within 24 hours, with PBMCs isolated through density gradient centrifugation. PBMCs intended for TCR sequencing were cryopreserved in liquid nitrogen and were subsequently thawed in a 37 degrees C water bath. Purity of sorted or isolated CD4+, CD8+ and CD8+ TEMRA cells was at least 90%. Its CDR3 holds 16 amino acids, cysteine through phenylalanine. Kept here is only the CDR3 DNA, which spans 48 bases and is read in frame from base 1. CDR1 and CDR2 are read off the germline V gene (reference sequence) as SEHNR and FQNEAQ. V and J are truncated by 2 bases and 0 bases respectively, leaving an intervening sequence of 12 bases.

Study-wide conclusions, independent of this receptor: The study acknowledged that relatively few individuals were included in the TCR sequencing and HLA analysis. In the CD4+ T cell repertoire of Susac syndrome patients, clonal expansion was not detected.

RNA was extracted with the RNeasy kit and roughly 0.5 to 1 ug was reverse transcribed using random hexamers. The immunoSEQ multiplex PCR assay, which covers 54 Vbeta and 13 Jbeta segments, was used to amplify TCR beta CDR3 regions. PCR amplification bias was corrected using a synthetic template baseline for primer optimization and computational correction. Concerning the study's data processing: Reads were assigned to V, D and J genes according to IMGT and analyzed in immunoSEQ Analyzer, with only productive sequences retained. Clonality was calculated as one minus the Shannon entropy normalized by log2 of the number of productive unique sequences. For each patient and control, public and private clones were evaluated among the 100 most prevalent clones. A clone was defined as Susac-specific if it was absent from the healthy and MS cohorts, from some 1,100 published viral clones and from other ImmuneACCESS disease sequences. TCRdb trimmed public reads at Q25 via fastp, called clones via MiXCR and kept in-frame beta chains. Every distinct CDR3 protein forms one entry, paired with its most common genes and DNA. The V and J calls and clone size come from TCRdb's table, not from the authors' own analysis. This sample holds 55,000 to 75,000 distinct CDR3 sequences; approximately 93% were observed only once. The top ten clonotypes cover about 0.14% of the sample.

About this clonotype: This receptor's antigen is unknown. Base qualities are missing; no much larger clone stands one base away.

This TCR was recovered from a human donor with Susac syndrome. The sequenced sample was CD4+ T cells from PBMCs. The rearranged segments are TRBV7-9 and TRBJ2-3, with a tentative D gene TRBD2 over 5 matching bases. The CDR3 in this case is CASSLNLLGSTDTQYF. Read as DNA, the sequence is TGTGCCAGCAGCTTAAACTTACTAGGAAGCACAGATACGCAGTATTTT.